This is a list of T cell receptor beta chains from one sample in a study of CD8 T cells in Susac syndrome. One entry per CDR3 protein, called by TCRdb with MiXCR from the immunoSEQ multiplex PCR reads. Of around 150,000 distinct CDR3 sequences in the sample, approximately 95% were seen once. Specimen: CD8+ T cells from PBMCs. The receptor source for this set is a human donor with Susac syndrome. CDR3s include the opening cysteine and the closing phenylalanine or tryptophan. D genes are given only for firm matches. The size entry is marked missing in some rows and otherwise reads once, few, many or a size class.

j_call	clone_size	d_call	v_call	cdr3_aa	cdr3_nt
TRBJ2-3	.	TRBD2	TRBV24-1	CATSDLPGGRETDTQYF	TGTGCCACCAGTGATTTGCCGGGTGGGAGGGAAACAGATACGCAGTATTTT
TRBJ1-3	.	.	TRBV7-9	CASSEVRGSSSGNTIYF	TGTGCCAGCAGCGAAGTGCGGGGTTCGAGCTCTGGAAACACCATATATTTT
TRBJ2-7	.	.	TRBV10-2	CASGDNPYEQYF	TGCGCCAGCGGGGACAACCCGTACGAGCAGTACTTC
TRBJ2-2	.	TRBD1	TRBV12-3/TRBV12-4	CASRWGQPTGELFF	TGTGCCAGCAGATGGGGACAGCCCACCGGGGAGCTGTTTTTT
TRBJ1-2	.	.	TRBV9	CASARMEGASFYGYTF	TGTGCCAGCGCCCGTATGGAGGGAGCTTCCTTCTATGGCTACACCTTC
TRBJ2-7	.	TRBD2	TRBV14	CASSQDAGGTYEQYF	TGTGCCAGCAGCCAAGATGCGGGAGGTACCTACGAGCAGTACTTC
TRBJ1-1	once	.	TRBV28	CASSSLGGGTKGTEAFF	TGTGCCAGCAGTTCTTTGGGGGGAGGGACTAAGGGCACTGAAGCTTTCTTT
TRBJ2-7	.	.	TRBV20-1	CSANREVEQYF	TGCAGTGCCAACAGGGAGGTCGAGCAGTACTTC
TRBJ2-3	.	.	TRBV5-4	CASSFSGGTDTQYF	TGTGCCAGCAGCTTCAGCGGTGGCACAGATACGCAGTATTTT
TRBJ2-1	.	TRBD2	TRBV20-1	CSGLAGGPVYNEQFF	TGCAGTGGACTAGCGGGAGGGCCAGTTTACAATGAGCAGTTCTTC
TRBJ1-2	.	.	TRBV12-3/TRBV12-4	CASSFTQTGNGYTF	TGTGCCAGCAGTTTCACCCAAACAGGGAATGGCTACACCTTC
TRBJ2-1	.	.	TRBV2	CASRPSAYNEQFF	TGTGCCAGCAGGCCTAGCGCCTACAATGAGCAGTTCTTC
TRBJ2-3	.	TRBD1	TRBV7-7	CASSLGQAHDTQYF	TGTGCTAGCAGCTTGGGACAGGCGCACGATACGCAGTATTTT
TRBJ2-5	.	.	TRBV9	CASSVGSIETQYF	TGTGCCAGCAGCGTAGGATCGATAGAGACCCAGTACTTC
TRBJ2-7	.	TRBD2	TRBV5-6	CASSSGLASTYEQYF	TGTGCCAGCAGCTCGGGACTAGCGAGTACCTACGAGCAGTACTTC
TRBJ2-3	.	.	TRBV6-5	CASSYSAGGPGADTQYF	TGTGCCAGCAGTTACTCGGCTGGGGGGCCCGGGGCAGATACGCAGTATTTT
TRBJ1-1	.	TRBD1	TRBV12-3/TRBV12-4	CASTPGQMNTEAFF	TGTGCCAGCACCCCGGGACAGATGAACACTGAAGCTTTCTTT
TRBJ2-1	few	.	TRBV27	CASSLPGGAYNEQFF	TGTGCCAGCAGTTTACCCGGGGGCGCATACAATGAGCAGTTCTTC
TRBJ2-7	.	TRBD1	TRBV4-1	CASSQLTGDYEQYF	TGCGCCAGCAGCCAACTGACAGGGGACTACGAGCAGTACTTC
TRBJ2-2	.	.	TRBV30	CAWGVTGELFF	TGTGCCTGGGGGGTGACCGGGGAGCTGTTTTTT
TRBJ2-3	once	.	TRBV5-1	CASSLDETDTQYF	TGCGCCAGCAGCTTGGACGAAACAGATACGCAGTATTTT
TRBJ2-3	.	.	TRBV13	CASSLQPGALTDTQYF	TGTGCCAGCAGCTTACAGCCCGGGGCACTCACAGATACGCAGTATTTT
TRBJ2-7	.	.	TRBV29-1	CSVQFGTLAGTEVYYEQYF	TGCAGCGTCCAATTCGGGACCTTGGCCGGGACGGAAGTATACTACGAGCAGTACTTC
TRBJ2-1	.	TRBD2	TRBV9	CASSNRLHGGGTHRAGGSYNEQFF	TGTGCCAGCAGCAACCGGCTACACGGAGGAGGCACGCACCGTGCGGGAGGCTCCTACAATGAGCAGTTCTTC
TRBJ2-1	.	.	TRBV7-9	CASSSPAGAGSSYNEQFF	TGTGCCAGCAGCTCCCCGGCCGGCGCGGGGAGCTCCTACAATGAGCAGTTCTTC
TRBJ2-1	.	.	TRBV4-1	CASSRRGAGDEQFF	TGCGCCAGCAGCCGTCGCGGGGCCGGGGATGAGCAGTTCTTC
TRBJ2-7	.	.	TRBV4-1	CASSQGLDSHEQYF	TGCGCCAGCAGCCAAGGTCTAGACAGCCACGAGCAGTACTTC
TRBJ2-7	.	.	TRBV7-9	CASSASTGGEQYF	TGTGCCAGCAGCGCCTCGACTGGAGGCGAGCAGTACTTC
TRBJ2-7	.	TRBD2	TRBV27	CASSWGGNEQYF	TGTGCCAGCAGTTGGGGGGGAAACGAGCAGTACTTC
TRBJ2-5	.	.	TRBV5-6	CASSLLGRETQYF	TGTGCCAGCAGCTTGTTAGGACGGGAGACCCAGTACTTC
TRBJ2-6	.	TRBD1	TRBV28	CASSGRTGGARANVLTF	TGTGCCAGCAGTGGCCGGACAGGGGGCGCGCGGGCCAACGTCCTGACTTTC
TRBJ2-5	.	TRBD1	TRBV11-2	CASSIGTGPETQYF	TGTGCCAGCAGCATTGGGACAGGGCCAGAGACCCAGTACTTC
TRBJ2-3	few	.	TRBV27	CASSPGLSTDTQYF	TGTGCCAGTTCTCCGGGACTTAGCACAGATACGCAGTATTTT
TRBJ2-5	once	.	TRBV27	CASSSYTSHQETQYF	TGTGCCAGCAGTTCCTACACTAGTCACCAAGAGACCCAGTACTTC
TRBJ1-5	.	.	TRBV5-4	CASSNSEAEGLGDQPQHF	TGTGCCAGCAGCAACTCAGAGGCGGAGGGCCTAGGGGATCAGCCCCAGCATTTT
TRBJ2-5	.	TRBD1	TRBV27	CASSPTGGAETQYF	TGTGCCAGCAGTCCGACAGGGGGCGCGGAGACCCAGTACTTC
TRBJ1-1	.	.	TRBV10-2	CASSESIGRYTEAFF	TGCGCCAGCAGTGAGTCGATTGGGCGGTACACTGAAGCTTTCTTT
TRBJ2-3	few	TRBD2	TRBV5-1	CASSSGTINTDTQYF	TGCGCCAGCTCCTCCGGGACTATAAACACAGATACGCAGTATTTT
TRBJ1-5	.	.	TRBV14	CASSETGNNQPQHF	TGTGCCAGCAGCGAAACAGGGAACAATCAGCCCCAGCATTTT
TRBJ2-2	.	TRBD2	TRBV10-3	CAISEWEGRHPANTGELFF	TGTGCCATCAGTGAGTGGGAGGGTAGGCACCCTGCGAACACCGGGGAGCTGTTTTTT
TRBJ2-1	.	.	TRBV20-1	CSARDIERAMNNEQFF	TGCAGTGCTAGAGATATCGAGCGGGCCATGAACAATGAGCAGTTCTTC
TRBJ2-1	.	.	TRBV9	CASSPRFDAYNEQFF	TGTGCCAGCAGCCCGCGTTTCGACGCCTACAATGAGCAGTTCTTC
TRBJ2-7	.	TRBD2	TRBV29-1	CSVEERGGSYEQYF	TGCAGCGTTGAAGAACGGGGGGGAAGCTACGAGCAGTACTTC
TRBJ2-7	.	TRBD2	TRBV30	CAWSGRWTSGSMSEQYF	TGTGCCTGGAGTGGCAGGTGGACTAGCGGGAGTATGTCCGAGCAGTACTTC
TRBJ2-3	once	.	TRBV7-2	CASSSGVGTTDTQYF	TGTGCCAGCAGCTCGGGGGTGGGCACTACAGATACGCAGTATTTT
TRBJ1-2	once	TRBD1	TRBV20-1	CSAIPPTGVSGYTF	TGCAGTGCTATCCCCCCGACAGGGGTGAGTGGCTACACCTTC
TRBJ2-2	.	.	TRBV28	CASTQGYTGELFF	TGTGCCAGCACCCAGGGATACACCGGGGAGCTGTTTTTT
TRBJ2-3	few	.	TRBV29-1	CTIPVGPSTDTQYF	TGCACCATACCCGTTGGGCCTAGCACAGATACGCAGTATTTT
TRBJ2-5	.	.	TRBV4-1	CASSPPTGQETQYF	TGCGCCAGCAGCCCTCCGACCGGCCAAGAGACCCAGTACTTC
TRBJ2-5	.	TRBD1	TRBV11-2	CASSPRDRGQETQYF	TGTGCCAGCAGCCCCAGGGACAGGGGGCAAGAGACCCAGTACTTC
TRBJ1-1	.	.	TRBV29-1	CSPVARQNTEAFF	TGCAGCCCGGTGGCGAGGCAGAACACTGAAGCTTTCTTT
TRBJ2-1	.	TRBD1	TRBV6-5	CASSYEGQYNEQFF	TGTGCCAGCAGTTACGAGGGACAGTACAATGAGCAGTTCTTC
TRBJ2-5	.	.	TRBV11-3	CASSLRGGESETQYF	TGTGCCAGCAGCTTAAGGGGCGGGGAGTCGGAGACCCAGTACTTC